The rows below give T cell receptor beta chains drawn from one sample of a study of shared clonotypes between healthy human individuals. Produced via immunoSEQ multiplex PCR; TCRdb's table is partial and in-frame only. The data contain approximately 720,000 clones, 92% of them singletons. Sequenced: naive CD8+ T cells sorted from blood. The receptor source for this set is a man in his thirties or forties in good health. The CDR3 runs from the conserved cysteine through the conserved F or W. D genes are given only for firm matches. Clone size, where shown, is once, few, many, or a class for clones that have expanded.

TGTGCCAGCAGTGAAGAGCCACTCCGGCTGGGGGAGGAGACCCAGTACTTC,CASSEEPLRLGEETQYF,17,-,TRBV6-1,TRBJ2-5,-
TGCAGCGTTGAATCGAGGACAGGGAGCTACGAGCAGTACTTC,CSVESRTGSYEQYF,14,-,TRBV29-1,TRBJ2-7,TRBD1
TGTGCCAGCATAGGGTTTGACCTTAACAATGAGCAGTTCTTC,CASIGFDLNNEQFF,14,once,TRBV11-2,TRBJ2-1,-
TGTGCCAGCAGCTTACAGCGGGGGTCGCGAGTAGATACGCAGTATTTT,CASSLQRGSRVDTQYF,16,once,TRBV11-2,TRBJ2-3,TRBD2
TGTGCCAGCAGCTTGGGCCCGGCAGGGCCGGTGGGTGGAAACACCATATATTTT,CASSLGPAGPVGGNTIYF,18,-,TRBV11-2,TRBJ1-3,-
TGCGCCAGCACTTGGGGACAGGACAACACCGGGGAGCTGTTTTTT,CASTWGQDNTGELFF,15,-,TRBV10-2,TRBJ2-2,TRBD1
TGCGCCAGCAGCTTCTGGGGGTACAATGAGCAGTTCTTC,CASSFWGYNEQFF,13,-,TRBV5-1,TRBJ2-1,-
TGTGCCAGCAGCGTACCTAGCGGGAGGGCCTACCCCGAGGATGAGCAGTTCTTC,CASSVPSGRAYPEDEQFF,18,once,TRBV9,TRBJ2-1,TRBD2
TGTGCCAGCAGCTTAGTAGGCCTATTGATATATGGCTACACCTTC,CASSLVGLLIYGYTF,15,-,TRBV7-9,TRBJ1-2,-
TGCGCCAGCAGCCCCCTAACGGCGGGGGTGGAAGAGACCCAGTACTTC,CASSPLTAGVEETQYF,16,-,TRBV5-1,TRBJ2-5,TRBD2
TGTGCCAGCAGTTGGGGACAGGGAGATGAAAAACTGTTTTTT,CASSWGQGDEKLFF,14,-,TRBV6-5,TRBJ1-4,TRBD1
TGTGCCAGCAGCTCGGACAGGGAAGTGACAGATACGCAGTATTTT,CASSSDREVTDTQYF,15,-,TRBV6-1,TRBJ2-3,TRBD1
TGTGCCAGCAGCTTCCTCTCTAGCACAGATACGCAGTATTTT,CASSFLSSTDTQYF,14,-,TRBV5-6,TRBJ2-3,-
TGTGCCAGTAGTATAGTAGGGGCGAACACTGAAGCTTTCTTT,CASSIVGANTEAFF,14,-,TRBV19,TRBJ1-1,-
TGTGCCATCAGTGAGTCGGGACAGGAGGAGAACTATGGCTACACCTTC,CAISESGQEENYGYTF,16,-,TRBV10-3,TRBJ1-2,TRBD1
TGTGCCAGCAGATCAAGGGGTCAGCTTGACGAGCAGTACTTC,CASRSRGQLDEQYF,14,-,TRBV2,TRBJ2-7,-
TGCAGTCTAAAAAACATTCAGTACTTC,CSLKNIQYF,9,-,TRBV20-1,TRBJ2-4,-
TGTGCCAGCAACCTCGGAGGGGATCACAACTATGGCTACACCTTC,CASNLGGDHNYGYTF,15,-,TRBV7-2,TRBJ1-2,-
TGTGCCAGCGAACAGTCCGAGCTGTTTTTT,CASEQSELFF,10,-,TRBV7-9,TRBJ2-2,-
TGTGCCAGCAGCTTAGGGCTGTACGAGCAGTACTTC,CASSLGLYEQYF,12,-,TRBV13,TRBJ2-7,-
TGCGCCAGCAGCCAAGAACCAGGGGCGATAGTGTACACTGAAGCTTTCTTT,CASSQEPGAIVYTEAFF,17,-,TRBV4-1,TRBJ1-1,-
TGTGCCAGCAGCGTAGGGAATACTAGCGGGTTTTACAATGAGCAGTTCTTC,CASSVGNTSGFYNEQFF,17,-,TRBV9,TRBJ2-1,TRBD2
TGTGCCAGCAGCGTAGAAGGGGCGGGAGGTTCAGATGAGCAGTTCTTC,CASSVEGAGGSDEQFF,16,-,TRBV9,TRBJ2-1,TRBD2
TGTGCCAGCAGTGCCGAACAGGGCCCCGGGGAGCTGTTTTTT,CASSAEQGPGELFF,14,-,TRBV27,TRBJ2-2,-
TGCGCCAGCAGCGAACTAGCGGGAGTCAGTTACGAGCAGTACTTC,CASSELAGVSYEQYF,15,-,TRBV5-1,TRBJ2-7,TRBD2
TGTGCCAGCAGCGGTCCGACAGGCCCGAACTCTGGGGCCAACGTCCTGACTTTC,CASSGPTGPNSGANVLTF,18,-,TRBV11-2,TRBJ2-6,-
TGTGCCAGCAGCTTAGCTAGCGGGAGGACCCATGAGCAGTTCTTC,CASSLASGRTHEQFF,15,-,TRBV7-9,TRBJ2-1,TRBD2
TGTGCCAGCAGCTTGTTAGATAGGGTAGCTAGCGGAACCTACGAGCAGTACTTC,CASSLLDRVASGTYEQYF,18,-,TRBV5-6,TRBJ2-7,TRBD2
TGTGCCAGCAGCCCTACCGGCGGGACGGGAACCTACGAGCAGTACTTC,CASSPTGGTGTYEQYF,16,-,TRBV4-2,TRBJ2-7,-
TGTGCCAGTAGTATAGGCTATCCGGTAGGGCCGAACACCGGGGAGCTGTTTTTT,CASSIGYPVGPNTGELFF,18,-,TRBV19,TRBJ2-2,-
TGTGCCACCAGGGGTAAGGCTAGCGGGGACACCGGGGAGCTGTTTTTT,CATRGKASGDTGELFF,16,-,TRBV13,TRBJ2-2,TRBD2
TGCAGCGTTAAGGGACAGGGGTCCCGCAGGGAGCAGTTCTTC,CSVKGQGSRREQFF,14,-,TRBV29-1,TRBJ2-1,TRBD1
TGCAGCGTTGGGACAGGGAGGGAGCAGTACTTC,CSVGTGREQYF,11,-,TRBV29-1,TRBJ2-7,TRBD1
TGTGCCAGCAGCGTACCAGGGGGCAATGAGCAGTTCTTC,CASSVPGGNEQFF,13,-,TRBV9,TRBJ2-1,TRBD1
TGTGCCACCAGCAGAGCATCAAGCGGGATGCACGAGCAGTACTTC,CATSRASSGMHEQYF,15,-,TRBV15,TRBJ2-7,TRBD2
TGTGCCTGGAGTCGAGACGGGACAGGAGTTGCCTACGAGCAGTACTTC,CAWSRDGTGVAYEQYF,16,-,TRBV30,TRBJ2-7,TRBD1
TGTGCCAGCAGTGAAGTCCGGACTAGATTTTTCGAGCAGTACTTC,CASSEVRTRFFEQYF,15,-,TRBV6-1,TRBJ2-7,TRBD2
TGTGCCAGCAGCTTAGTCGCTTTTGGGCAGAAGAACACTGAAGCTTTCTTT,CASSLVAFGQKNTEAFF,17,-,TRBV7-2,TRBJ1-1,-
TGCAGCGCCACGGGGCGGTCCGGCTACACCTTC,CSATGRSGYTF,11,-,TRBV29-1,TRBJ1-2,-
TGTGCCAGCAGTTACTCGGTAGGAGAAGGGACCCAGTACTTC,CASSYSVGEGTQYF,14,-,TRBV6-6,TRBJ2-5,-
TGTGCCAGCAGTGACTCGATGCGTGCAGGGTTAACACATGAGCAGTTCTTC,CASSDSMRAGLTHEQFF,17,-,TRBV6-4,TRBJ2-1,-
TGTGCCAGCAGTTTATCGTACGGCAGGGTATACTATGGCTACACCTTC,CASSLSYGRVYYGYTF,16,-,TRBV27,TRBJ1-2,-
TGTGCCAGCAGCAGCAGAAGCCGGGAGCCCCCATATACGCAGTATTTT,CASSSRSREPPYTQYF,16,-,TRBV9,TRBJ2-3,-
TGTGCCAGCAGCCAAGAAACCGGCTCTGGAAACACCATATATTTT,CASSQETGSGNTIYF,15,-,TRBV14,TRBJ1-3,-
TGTGCCAGCAGCTTGGGGGGGCTATTCTACGAGCAGTACTTC,CASSLGGLFYEQYF,14,-,TRBV5-6,TRBJ2-7,-
TGTGCCAGCAGCTTGGGACTAGCGGGAGCGTTGGGGAACATTCAGTACTTC,CASSLGLAGALGNIQYF,17,few,TRBV7-9,TRBJ2-4,TRBD2
TGTGCCAGCACTATATTCGCTGAAGCTTTCTTT,CASTIFAEAFF,11,-,TRBV2,TRBJ1-1,-
TGTGCCAGCAGTTCGATATTTGGCGGCCTAAACGGCTACGAGCAGTACTTC,CASSSIFGGLNGYEQYF,17,-,TRBV27,TRBJ2-7,-
TGTGCCAGCAGCCGCAGGACTAGCGGCACCTACGAGCAGTACTTC,CASSRRTSGTYEQYF,15,-,TRBV14,TRBJ2-7,TRBD2
TGTGCCAGCAGCGGCCGAGACTCCCCCAGGACTAATTTT,CASSGRDSPRTNF,13,-,TRBV9,TRBJ2-2,-